Following are 18 T cell receptor beta chains from one sample sequenced in a study of shared clonotypes between healthy human individuals. TCRdb's table, derived via immunoSEQ multiplex PCR, lists solely in-frame clones and lacks some. The sample includes fewer than 1.8 million clones, about 98.5% seen only once; the top ten take 0.36%. The sequencing sample was made of naive CD4+ T cells sorted from blood. The subset here: CD45RA+ positively selected. The receptors shown here come from a man aged 30-40 years in good health.

This clone has just one count. Other DNA sequences in this specimen translate into the identical CDR3. The chain employs TRBV18 and TRBJ2-5; D is unresolved. The CDR3 is 13 amino acids. The V gene's germline CDR1 is KGHSH and CDR2 LQKENI. Trimming removed 2 bases from V and 1 base from J, with 5 bases in between. In nucleotides, the CDR3 is TGTGCCAGCTCACCAAACAGCCAAGAGACCCAGTACTTC. Translated, it gives CASSPNSQETQYF.

This chain links TRBV14 with TRBJ2-3; TRBD2 might be the D (6 bases). Between the trimmed V and J ends, which lost 4 bases and 4 bases, there was a span of 9 bases. Germline-derived CDR1 and CDR2 are SGHDN and FVKESK. The CDR3 sequence is 13 residues long. Here the CDR3 reads CASSPAGPDTQYF. The CDR3 DNA reads as TGTGCCAGCAGCCCCGCGGGGCCAGATACGCAGTATTTT.

The chain is built from TRBV20-1 and TRBJ1-2; D not resolved. The CDR3 is made up of 11 amino acids. The germline V and J ends were trimmed by 3 bases and 8 bases, with 10 bases remaining between them. CDR1 and CDR2 from the germline V gene are DFQATT and SNEGSKA (reference sequence). CDR3 residues: CSARATEGYTF. The CDR3 nucleotides are TGCAGTGCTAGGGCCACGGAGGGCTACACCTTC.

This clone has just one count. The rearrangement joins TRBV28 to TRBJ2-7, with a possible D match to TRBD1 (5 bases). Germline CDR1 MDHEN, CDR2 SYDVKM. This CDR3 contains 13 residues. V was trimmed by 2 bases and J by 2 bases, leaving 7 bases between them. CDR3 coding DNA: TGTGCCAGCAGTTTAGACAGTACCTACGAGCAGTACTTC. Translated: CASSLDSTYEQYF.

V is TRBV7-2 and J is TRBJ2-7; D is possibly TRBD1 or TRBD2 (7 bases each). The ends were cut back, 3 bases at V and 3 bases at J, with 12 bases in the middle. Per the germline V gene, CDR1 is SGHTA and CDR2 is FQGNSA. The CDR3 has 14 amino acids. The CDR3 loop is CASSFQGGDYEQYF. The CDR3 coding sequence is TGTGCCAGCAGCTTCCAGGGGGGGGACTACGAGCAGTACTTC.

This sequence joins TRBV9 and TRBJ2-5; 14 bases match TRBD2. Per germline, CDR1 SGDLS and CDR2 YYNGEE. V lost 5 bases and J lost 5; bases outside the gene matches: 5. This CDR3 region has 15 residues. CDR3 DNA: TGTGCCAGCAGGGCGGGACTAGCGGGAGTCGAGACCCAGTACTTC. Its protein is CASRAGLAGVETQYF.

The chain recombines TRBV5-1 with TRBJ1-1, with D possibly matching TRBD1 (5 bases). Trimming removed 3 bases at V and 1 base at J, with 13 bases between. The length of the CDR3 is 15 residues. Germline-derived CDR1 and CDR2 are SGHRS and YFSETQ. CDR3 in DNA: TGCGCCAGCAGCTCACCGGGACGGGAGAACACTGAAGCTTTCTTT. Amino acid sequence: CASSSPGRENTEAFF. The full variable domain, in which reference TRBV5-1 and TRBJ1-1 provide the parts outside the CDR3, is KAGVTQTPRYLIKTRGQQVTLSCSPISGHRSVSWYQQTPGQGLQFLFEYFSETQRNKGNFPGRFSGRQFSNSRSEMNVSTLELGDSALYLCASSSPGRENTEAFFGQGTRLTVV.

V and J are TRBV10-3 and TRBJ2-7, with a possible D match to TRBD2 (6 bases). Trimming took 8 bases from V and 0 from J, leaving 14 bases between them. This CDR3 is built from 14 residues. Germline-derived CDR1 and CDR2 are ENHRY and SYGVKD. The CDR3 DNA sequence: TGTGCCATCGGAGGGAAGGGTTCCTCCTACGAGCAGTACTTC. This sequence encodes CAIGGKGSSYEQYF.

The chain couples TRBV5-1 to TRBJ2-2, with TRBD1 matching over 10 bases. This CDR3 is 17 amino acids long. The junction had 12 bases not matched to a gene; V was cut back by 3 bases and J by 7 bases. Germline V gene lookup returns CDR1 SGHRS and CDR2 YFSETQ. CDR3 nucleotide sequence: TGCGCCAGCAGCTGGGGGACAGGGGCCCTCCGAGGCGGGGAGCTGTTTTTT. As protein: CASSWGTGALRGGELFF.

This chain uses TRBV6-5 with TRBJ2-3, with D perhaps TRBD2 (5 bases). Germline CDR1 is MNHEY and CDR2 is SVGAGI. This CDR3 spans 16 amino acids. V was cut by 1 base and J by 1 base, with 12 bases left in between. In nucleotides, the CDR3 is TGTGCCAGCAGTTACTTGGGGAGACTCGGCACAGATACGCAGTATTTT. This encodes CASSYLGRLGTDTQYF.

The chain employs TRBV5-4 and TRBJ2-3; 8 positions match TRBD2. Losses at the gene ends were 3 bases for V and 1 base for J; bases not matched to a gene: 7. The CDR3 totals 16 residues. The germline V gene encodes CDR1 SGHNT and CDR2 YYREEE (reference sequence). The CDR3 loop is CASSYLSGKGTDTQYF. CDR3 DNA sequence: TGTGCCAGCAGCTACCTTAGCGGGAAAGGCACAGATACGCAGTATTTT.

The V call is TRBV11-2, the J call TRBJ2-1, with D maybe TRBD2 (5 bases). CDR3 length: 14 residues. V lost 1 base, J lost 6 bases, and 10 bases lay in between. CDR1 and CDR2 (germline): SGHAT, FQNNGV. As DNA, the CDR3 is TGTGCCAGCAGCTTAGGCCCAGGACTCAATGAGCAGTTCTTC. Its protein is CASSLGPGLNEQFF.

The gene calls are TRBV5-5 and TRBJ1-2, with 7 bases matching TRBD1. The germline CDR1 and CDR2 sequences are SGHKS and YYEKEE (reference sequence). V gave up 2 bases and J gave up 8 bases; unmatched junction bases: 15. The CDR3 has 16 amino acids. The CDR3 protein is CASSFQTGTATRGYTF. CDR3 coding DNA: TGTGCCAGCAGCTTCCAGACCGGGACAGCGACAAGAGGCTACACCTTC.

Comments on this clone: In the same sample, other DNA sequences code for this CDR3. The genes are TRBV11-2 and TRBJ2-7; D remains ambiguous. Trimming took 1 base from V and 7 from J, leaving 8 bases between them. The CDR3 extends over 12 amino acids. The germline V gene has CDR1 SGHAT and CDR2 FQNNGV. Here the CDR3 reads CASSLGLGEQYF. The CDR3, as DNA: TGTGCCAGCAGCTTAGGACTGGGGGAGCAGTACTTC.

The chain joins TRBV6-1 to TRBJ2-7; TRBD1 might be the D (5 bases). Germline V gives CDR1 MNHNS, CDR2 SASEGT. Trimming cost V 1 base and J 3 bases, with 19 bases left between them. This CDR3 region has 17 residues. This chain's CDR3 is CASSEGGWGQRDYEQYF. Written as DNA, the CDR3 is TGTGCCAGCAGTGAAGGGGGATGGGGCCAGAGAGACTACGAGCAGTACTTC.

This chain connects TRBV15 to TRBJ2-1; TRBD2 agrees at 8 bases. The CDR3 runs 20 residues. Per the germline V gene, CDR1 is LNHNV and CDR2 is YYDKDF (reference sequence). Germline trimming cut 2 bases from V and 5 bases from J; bases unmatched to any gene: 20. This CDR3 reads CATSRPTGTSFVRFDNEQFF. The DNA of the CDR3 is TGTGCCACCAGCAGACCAACCGGGACTAGTTTCGTCAGGTTTGACAATGAGCAGTTCTTC.

The chain uses TRBV10-3 and TRBJ2-1; 13 nucleotides line up with TRBD2. The germline gives CDR1 ENHRY, CDR2 SYGVKD. The CDR3 consists of 15 residues. Unmatched junction bases numbered 8, after V lost 6 bases and J lost 9 bases. The CDR3, as DNA: TGTGCCATCAGCACTAGCGGGAGGGCCTTCACTGAGCAGTTCTTC. Encoded protein: CAISTSGRAFTEQFF.

This sequence joins TRBV30 and TRBJ2-1; no firm D call. This CDR3 region has 15 residues. The V and J ends lost 4 bases and 7 bases respectively, with 20 bases between them. The germline V gene encodes CDR1 GTSNPN and CDR2 SVGIG (reference sequence). In DNA, the CDR3 is TGTGCCTGGACGACCGGGCGGAACCTCGGGAATGAGCAGTTCTTC. Amino acids: CAWTTGRNLGNEQFF.